This T cell receptor beta chain was recovered during a study of blood T cell repertoires in COVID-19. For the study at large: Spain, Italy and the United States supplied samples that represented acute and convalescent COVID-19. Sources were T cells, B-cell-depleted T cells, or PBMCs; the material itself was cDNA or gDNA.

Germline CDR1 reads MNHEY; CDR2 reads SVGEGT. This CDR3 has 11 residues. The germline V and J ends were trimmed by 4 bases and 4 bases, with 4 bases remaining between them. This clone came up a few times. Under the authors' procedure: Amplified reference gene primers provided the basis for estimating nucleated cell counts. Sequenced by immunoSEQ multiplex PCR; TCRdb stores in-frame clones only, minus some. V and J calls and clone size are those listed in that table; D and trimming were worked out from the DNA. The repertoire consists of approximately 170,000 clones, with about nine tenths occurring once and the leading ten covering 1.5% to 2%.

The receptor comes from a man aged 18 to 29 who had recovered from COVID-19. The V gene is TRBV6-2 or TRBV6-3, the J gene TRBJ1-2, with D unclear. Material for sequencing was peripheral blood. Here the CDR3 reads CASSSGYGYTF. CDR3 coding DNA: TGTGCCAGCAGTTCGGGCTATGGCTACACCTTC.